These 4 T cell receptor beta chains were all obtained from the same sample, sequenced in a study of OX40 agonist ivuxolimab in advanced cancers. Repertoires were generated with immunoSEQ multiplex PCR, while TCRdb's copy carries only in-frame clones and drops some. This sample has some 87,000 clones; approximately 95% occur once, and the top ten carry about 11%. This specimen was CD4+ or CD8+ T cells sorted from blood, taken in a trial of the OX40 agonist ivuxolimab. Receptors originate from an adult with an advanced solid tumor such as melanoma, head and neck, liver or kidney cancer.

The chain combines TRBV9 with TRBJ2-7; 8 positions agree with TRBD1. Germline lookup yields CDR1 SGDLS and CDR2 YYNGEE. This CDR3 is built from 13 residues. V was clipped by 5 bases and J by 0 bases; unmatched bases: 1. The chain's CDR3 is CASRGQDSYEQYF. In nucleotides, the CDR3 is TGTGCCAGCAGGGGACAGGACTCCTACGAGCAGTACTTC.

The V call is TRBV6-5, the J call TRBJ1-2; D might be TRBD1 (6 bases). The CDR3 runs to 15 residues. Germline CDR1 is MNHEY and CDR2 is SVGAGI. The V end was cut by 0 bases, the J end by 4 bases, with 12 bases between. The CDR3 nucleotides are TGTGCCAGCAGTTACTCCCGGGGGCTTATCTATGGCTACACCTTC. The encoded protein is CASSYSRGLIYGYTF.

The chain has TRBV2 and TRBJ2-5; D may be TRBD2 (5 bases). Trimming shortened V by 3 bases and J by 5 bases, and 10 bases separated the two germline ends. The CDR3 covers 13 residues. CDR1 and CDR2 (germline): SNHLY, FYNNEI. CDR3 loop: CASSDSAEETQYF. The CDR3 DNA is TGTGCCAGCAGTGATAGCGCCGAGGAGACCCAGTACTTC.

The gene calls are TRBV7-8 and TRBJ2-1; D gene uncertain. V was clipped by 1 base and J by 3 bases, with 10 bases between them. There are 15 residues in the CDR3. Looked up from germline, CDR1 is SGHVS and CDR2 is FQNEAQ. CDR3 nucleotide sequence: TGTGCCAGCAGCTTAGGCGTGCCTAACTACAATGAGCAGTTCTTC. Its translation: CASSLGVPNYNEQFF.